Presented here are 3 T cell receptor beta chains from one specimen sequenced in a study of patients with pleural tuberculosis. A single record per CDR3 protein comes from TCRdb applying MiXCR to the reads. The data hold almost 30,000 distinct CDR3 sequences, with 15% to 20% observed a single time. The sequencing sample was made of peripheral blood. These receptors all come from a human donor with pleural tuberculosis.

This clonotype was detected many times. The chain links TRBV28 to TRBJ2-7; D unresolved. The V end was cut by 2 bases, the J end by 7 bases, with 9 bases between. Germline values: CDR1 MDHEN, CDR2 SYDVKM. The CDR3 loop spans 12 amino acids. The CDR3 spells CASSLGVGEQYF. In nucleotides, the CDR3 is TGTGCCAGCAGTTTAGGGGTGGGGGAGCAGTACTTC.

This clonotype occurred many times. V gene TRBV27 combines with J gene TRBJ2-6; possible D gene TRBD2, 5 bases. The CDR3 totals 17 residues. V was shortened by 3 bases and J by 0 bases, with 12 bases between the two germline ends. Germline V CDR1 and CDR2: MNHEY, SMNVEV (reference sequence). The CDR3 DNA is TGTGCCAGCAGTTTTGGCAGGACTTCCTCTGGGGCCAACGTCCTGACTTTC. This codes for CASSFGRTSSGANVLTF.

Notes on this clonotype: A read error is possible here, since a much larger clone lies one base away. The chain couples TRBV12-3 or TRBV12-4 to TRBJ2-5, with 7 bases fitting TRBD2. The CDR3 length is 16 residues. The junction had 18 bases not matched to a gene; V was cut back by 5 bases and J by 9 bases. CDR3 nucleotide sequence: TGTGCCAGCAGTCTCCGGGGTGGCGGGGGAGGTATGCCCCAGTACTTC. Amino acid sequence: CASSLRGGGGGMPQYF.